The T cell receptor (beta chain) described here comes from a study of control samples from healthy donors and cancer patients. Using immunoSEQ multiplex PCR, the repertoire was profiled, and TCRdb retains in-frame clones only, with some absent. The sample has over 100,000 clones; less than 95% are singletons. V was trimmed by 2 bases and J by 1 base, leaving 6 bases between them. The CDR3 sequence is 13 residues long. CDR1 is SGHRS, CDR2 YFSETQ, per germline. The sequence came from a human donor in good health. The donor label of this sample is uncertain. The sample comprised blood. This chain joins TRBV5-1 and TRBJ2-5; maybe TRBD1 (6 bases). CDR3 coding DNA: TGCGCCAGCAGCTTACAGGGCCAAGAGACCCAGTACTTC. This translates into CASSLQGQETQYF.